Reported below is one T cell receptor (beta chain). Antigen: not known. This specimen comes from a study of tumor-infiltrating lymphocytes in glioblastoma multiforme. Findings and caveats of the study: Detected clone frequencies may not reflect cell counts, being RNA-based.

TCR beta libraries were built from RNA through three nested multiplex PCR rounds using modified ARM-PCR. Via MiXCR, TCRdb re-called the multiplex PCR reads, giving one row per CDR3 protein. The table includes approximately 20,000 distinct CDR3 sequences, about 70% detected once. What was sequenced was peripheral blood. The TCR sequence derives from a male donor with glioblastoma.

In nucleotides, the CDR3 is TGTGCCAGCCGCCCCGAGAACGCAAATACGCAGTATTTT. Its protein product is CASRPENANTQYF. The chain combines TRBV11-2 with TRBJ2-3; no clear D. The CDR3 has 13 residues. Germline V lookup: CDR1 SGHAT, CDR2 FQNNGV. V dropped 8 bases and J dropped 7 bases, with 16 bases sitting between them.